This is a list of T cell receptor beta chains from one sample in a study of blood T cells in healthy people across ages. TCRdb passed the 5' RACE reads through MiXCR, listing each CDR3 protein once. The table has about a million distinct CDR3 sequences, roughly 51% seen once. The sample was blood. Every receptor here comes from a woman aged 55-69 years in good health. Both conserved end residues are part of each CDR3. Each record gives: J gene, D gene, V gene, clone size, CDR3 DNA, CDR3 protein. The D gene is left open where the match is weak. Clone size, where shown, is once, few, many, or a class for clones that have expanded.

J gene: TRBJ2-5
D gene: .
V gene: TRBV12-3/TRBV12-4
clone size: once
CDR3 DNA: TGTGCCAGCAGTTTTTCTGGCGCTGAGACCCAGTACTTC
CDR3 protein: CASSFSGAETQYF

J gene: TRBJ2-1
D gene: TRBD2
V gene: TRBV20-1
clone size: .
CDR3 DNA: TGCAGTGCTAGACCGGCACTCCGTCTGCGGGAGGGCCGGTTTATATACAATGAGCAGTTCTTC
CDR3 protein: CSARPALRLREGRFIYNEQFF

J gene: TRBJ2-7
D gene: TRBD2
V gene: TRBV13
clone size: many
CDR3 DNA: TGTGCCAGCAGCTTAGGCCTAGCGGGATCCTACGAGCAGTACTTC
CDR3 protein: CASSLGLAGSYEQYF

J gene: TRBJ2-4
D gene: .
V gene: TRBV14
clone size: few
CDR3 DNA: TGTGCCAGCAGCTCAAGGGGCAAACCTCCGTACTTC
CDR3 protein: CASSSRGKPPYF

J gene: TRBJ2-7
D gene: TRBD2
V gene: TRBV27
clone size: .
CDR3 DNA: TGTGCCAGCAGTTTGACTAGCTATAACTACTACGAGCAGTACTTC
CDR3 protein: CASSLTSYNYYEQYF

J gene: TRBJ2-7
D gene: TRBD1
V gene: TRBV7-2
clone size: few
CDR3 DNA: TGTGCCAGCAGCTTACGATGGGACAGGGTGTACAACGAGCAGTACTTC
CDR3 protein: CASSLRWDRVYNEQYF

J gene: TRBJ2-7
D gene: .
V gene: TRBV7-2
clone size: .
CDR3 DNA: TGTGCCAGCAGTTCAGGGGGGGCTCGCGAGCAGTACTTC
CDR3 protein: CASSSGGAREQYF

J gene: TRBJ2-7
D gene: TRBD1
V gene: TRBV3-1
clone size: .
CDR3 DNA: TGTGCCACTCATGGGACAGGGGGCTACGAGCAGTACTTC
CDR3 protein: CATHGTGGYEQYF

J gene: TRBJ1-4
D gene: .
V gene: TRBV5-1
clone size: .
CDR3 DNA: TGCGCCAGCAGCAGCGGCAGGGGAGAGGGTGAAAAACTGTTTTTT
CDR3 protein: CASSSGRGEGEKLFF

J gene: TRBJ2-3
D gene: TRBD2
V gene: TRBV12-3/TRBV12-4
clone size: .
CDR3 DNA: TGTGCCAGCACAAAGGGACTAGCGGGAGGGCCCGACACAGATACGCAGTATTTT
CDR3 protein: CASTKGLAGGPDTDTQYF

J gene: TRBJ2-5
D gene: .
V gene: TRBV20-1
clone size: few
CDR3 DNA: TGCAGTGCTCCCAGGGTCCAAGAGACCCAGTACTTC
CDR3 protein: CSAPRVQETQYF

J gene: TRBJ1-6
D gene: TRBD1
V gene: TRBV6-1
clone size: .
CDR3 DNA: TGTGCCAGCAGTGCCCGGACAGGGCGAGAAGGTTCACCCCTCCACTTT
CDR3 protein: CASSARTGREGSPLHF

J gene: TRBJ2-3
D gene: TRBD1
V gene: TRBV18
clone size: .
CDR3 DNA: TGTGCCAGCTCACCCGGGGACAGGAGTGGTCAGCAGTATTTT
CDR3 protein: CASSPGDRSGQQYF

J gene: TRBJ2-1
D gene: .
V gene: TRBV2
clone size: .
CDR3 DNA: TGTGCCAGCAGGGAGGACAGAAATGAGCAGTTCTTC
CDR3 protein: CASREDRNEQFF

J gene: TRBJ1-2
D gene: .
V gene: TRBV12-3/TRBV12-4
clone size: .
CDR3 DNA: TGTGCCAGCAGTTTAGTGGGGTATGGTGGCTACACCTTC
CDR3 protein: CASSLVGYGGYTF

J gene: TRBJ2-2
D gene: .
V gene: TRBV5-6
clone size: .
CDR3 DNA: TGTGCCAGCAGCCGGACACCCGGGGAGCTGTTTTTT
CDR3 protein: CASSRTPGELFF

J gene: TRBJ1-6
D gene: TRBD1
V gene: TRBV6-5
clone size: .
CDR3 DNA: TGTGCCAGCAGTTACTCTTGGGACAGGGGGAACAAAGCCTATAATTCACCCCTCCACTTT
CDR3 protein: CASSYSWDRGNKAYNSPLHF

J gene: TRBJ2-1
D gene: TRBD2
V gene: TRBV4-2
clone size: .
CDR3 DNA: TGTGCCAGCAGCCAAGTTGGTAGCGGGAGGGGCAATGAGCAGTTCTTC
CDR3 protein: CASSQVGSGRGNEQFF

J gene: TRBJ1-4
D gene: .
V gene: TRBV6-6
clone size: .
CDR3 DNA: TGTGCCAGCAGTTACCAGGCAACTAATGAAAAACTGTTTTTT
CDR3 protein: CASSYQATNEKLFF

J gene: TRBJ2-1
D gene: TRBD2
V gene: TRBV27
clone size: .
CDR3 DNA: TGTGCCAGCAGTTTTATTACTAGCGGGAGCAATGAGCAGTTCTTC
CDR3 protein: CASSFITSGSNEQFF

J gene: TRBJ2-7
D gene: .
V gene: TRBV4-3
clone size: few
CDR3 DNA: TGCGCCAGCAGCCAAGATGTCCGCCGCGAGCAGTACTTC
CDR3 protein: CASSQDVRREQYF

J gene: TRBJ2-1
D gene: TRBD1
V gene: TRBV24-1
clone size: few
CDR3 DNA: TGTGCCACCAGTGACACCTCCGGGACAGATTACAATGAGCAGTTCTTC
CDR3 protein: CATSDTSGTDYNEQFF

J gene: TRBJ2-2
D gene: TRBD2
V gene: TRBV20-1
clone size: .
CDR3 DNA: TGCAGTGCTTCCGGGACTAGGAGAGGCGGGGAGCTGTTTTTT
CDR3 protein: CSASGTRRGGELFF

J gene: TRBJ1-4
D gene: .
V gene: TRBV6-5
clone size: few
CDR3 DNA: TGTGCCAGCAGTTACTCAACAGGGTTTTATGAAAAACTGTTTTTT
CDR3 protein: CASSYSTGFYEKLFF

J gene: TRBJ2-4
D gene: TRBD2
V gene: TRBV7-2
clone size: many
CDR3 DNA: TGTGCCAGCAGCTTAGCTAGCGGGAGCTTAGCCAAAAACATTCAGTACTTC
CDR3 protein: CASSLASGSLAKNIQYF

J gene: TRBJ2-7
D gene: TRBD1
V gene: TRBV4-2
clone size: .
CDR3 DNA: TGTGCCAGCAGCCAAGAGCAGGGGGTCTACGAGCAGTACTTC
CDR3 protein: CASSQEQGVYEQYF

J gene: TRBJ1-6
D gene: .
V gene: TRBV6-5
clone size: .
CDR3 DNA: TGTGCCAGCAGTAGCCGGGACGGAACCAATTCACCCCTCCACTTT
CDR3 protein: CASSSRDGTNSPLHF

J gene: TRBJ1-4
D gene: TRBD1
V gene: TRBV20-1
clone size: .
CDR3 DNA: TGCAGTGTTTGGGACAGGGCTGAAAAACTGTTTTTT
CDR3 protein: CSVWDRAEKLFF

J gene: TRBJ1-2
D gene: TRBD1
V gene: TRBV3-1
clone size: .
CDR3 DNA: TGTGCCAGCAGCCAAGACCAGGGGGGCGTACGCTACACCTTC
CDR3 protein: CASSQDQGGVRYTF

J gene: TRBJ2-1
D gene: TRBD1
V gene: TRBV29-1
clone size: many
CDR3 DNA: TGCAGCGTTGAAGTGACAGGGAATGAGCAGTTCTTC
CDR3 protein: CSVEVTGNEQFF

J gene: TRBJ2-7
D gene: TRBD1
V gene: TRBV5-5
clone size: .
CDR3 DNA: TGTGCCAGCACCCGGACAGGGGGTTCTAGCGAGCAGTACTTC
CDR3 protein: CASTRTGGSSEQYF

J gene: TRBJ1-5
D gene: .
V gene: TRBV12-3/TRBV12-4
clone size: .
CDR3 DNA: TGTGCCAGCAGTTTAGGTCTTCGGGTGACTAGCAATCAGCCCCAGCATTTT
CDR3 protein: CASSLGLRVTSNQPQHF

J gene: TRBJ2-7
D gene: TRBD1
V gene: TRBV29-1
clone size: .
CDR3 DNA: TGCAGCGTTGCCGACGTGTCAGGGGGTCCCTACGAGCAGTACTTC
CDR3 protein: CSVADVSGGPYEQYF

J gene: TRBJ2-1
D gene: TRBD2
V gene: TRBV29-1
clone size: .
CDR3 DNA: TGCAGCTCCCGGACTAGCGGGAGCAATGAGCAGTTCTTC
CDR3 protein: CSSRTSGSNEQFF

J gene: TRBJ2-5
D gene: .
V gene: TRBV6-5
clone size: few
CDR3 DNA: TGTGCCAGCAGTCAAAACAGGGAAGAGACCCAGTACTTC
CDR3 protein: CASSQNREETQYF

J gene: TRBJ1-2
D gene: TRBD1
V gene: TRBV20-1
clone size: .
CDR3 DNA: TGCAGTGCTCGAGGACAGGGAGGAGGCTACACCTTC
CDR3 protein: CSARGQGGGYTF

J gene: TRBJ2-7
D gene: .
V gene: TRBV15
clone size: .
CDR3 DNA: TGTGCCACCAGCAGAGATCGGGGTAGGCTGGCCTACGAGCAGTACTTC
CDR3 protein: CATSRDRGRLAYEQYF

J gene: TRBJ2-5
D gene: TRBD1
V gene: TRBV20-1
clone size: .
CDR3 DNA: TGCAGTGCGCAGACCCGCGGACAGGGGGATCAAGAGACCCAGTACTTC
CDR3 protein: CSAQTRGQGDQETQYF

J gene: TRBJ2-3
D gene: .
V gene: TRBV9
clone size: once
CDR3 DNA: TGTGCCAGCAACCCACACAGCCGCACAGATACGCAGTATTTT
CDR3 protein: CASNPHSRTDTQYF

J gene: TRBJ2-7
D gene: .
V gene: TRBV7-2
clone size: .
CDR3 DNA: TGTGCCAGCAGCCTAGGCAGGGAGAACAAGCAGTACTTC
CDR3 protein: CASSLGRENKQYF

J gene: TRBJ2-3
D gene: TRBD2
V gene: TRBV7-6
clone size: .
CDR3 DNA: TGTGCCAGCAGCACCGGACCAGCGGGGTCTAGCACAGATACGCAGTATTTT
CDR3 protein: CASSTGPAGSSTDTQYF

J gene: TRBJ2-1
D gene: .
V gene: TRBV4-2
clone size: .
CDR3 DNA: TGTGCCAGCAGCCAGGAAACCGGGACTCCTGACGAGCAGTTCTTC
CDR3 protein: CASSQETGTPDEQFF

J gene: TRBJ2-5
D gene: TRBD2
V gene: TRBV4-2
clone size: few
CDR3 DNA: TGTGCCAGCAGCCAAGGGGTCAGCGGGAGTGGACAAGAGACCCAGTACTTC
CDR3 protein: CASSQGVSGSGQETQYF

J gene: TRBJ2-4
D gene: .
V gene: TRBV10-3
clone size: few
CDR3 DNA: TGTGCCATCAGTGAGTCGATTGAGTGGGAGCAGTACTTC
CDR3 protein: CAISESIEWEQYF

J gene: TRBJ1-4
D gene: .
V gene: TRBV5-1
clone size: .
CDR3 DNA: TGCGCCAGCAGGGACGTTAATGAAAAACTGTTTTTT
CDR3 protein: CASRDVNEKLFF

J gene: TRBJ2-3
D gene: .
V gene: TRBV18
clone size: .
CDR3 DNA: TGTGCCAGTCGGGACTCTGCGGTCCGCACAGATACGCAGTATTTT
CDR3 protein: CASRDSAVRTDTQYF

J gene: TRBJ1-2
D gene: TRBD1
V gene: TRBV30
clone size: .
CDR3 DNA: TGTGCCTGGAGTGGCAGGGACAGGGGCTACACCTTC
CDR3 protein: CAWSGRDRGYTF

J gene: TRBJ2-7
D gene: TRBD1
V gene: TRBV27
clone size: few
CDR3 DNA: TGTGCCAGCAGTCGACAGGGGCGCTCCTACGAGCAGTACTTC
CDR3 protein: CASSRQGRSYEQYF

J gene: TRBJ2-1
D gene: .
V gene: TRBV2
clone size: .
CDR3 DNA: TGTGCCAGCAGCGCGGGGACACCGGGCAATGAGCAGTTCTTC
CDR3 protein: CASSAGTPGNEQFF

J gene: TRBJ2-7
D gene: TRBD2
V gene: TRBV27
clone size: few
CDR3 DNA: TGTGCCAGCAGTCCCTTCGGTAGCGGGACCTACGAGCAGTACTTC
CDR3 protein: CASSPFGSGTYEQYF

J gene: TRBJ2-1
D gene: TRBD2
V gene: TRBV20-1
clone size: few
CDR3 DNA: TGCAGTGCCAATCGTCCGACTAGCGGGCAGTACAATGAGCAGTTCTTC
CDR3 protein: CSANRPTSGQYNEQFF

J gene: TRBJ2-7
D gene: .
V gene: TRBV3-1
clone size: few
CDR3 DNA: TGTGCCAGCAGCCCACTAGCAAGCTCCTACGAGCAGTACTTC
CDR3 protein: CASSPLASSYEQYF

J gene: TRBJ2-7
D gene: TRBD2
V gene: TRBV13
clone size: .
CDR3 DNA: TGTGCCAGCAGCCTAAAAGAGCGGGAGGCCGCCTACGAGCAGTACTTC
CDR3 protein: CASSLKEREAAYEQYF

J gene: TRBJ2-3
D gene: TRBD2
V gene: TRBV7-3
clone size: few
CDR3 DNA: TGTGCCAGCAGCTTATCGGTTAGCGGGACGACAGATACGCAGTATTTT
CDR3 protein: CASSLSVSGTTDTQYF